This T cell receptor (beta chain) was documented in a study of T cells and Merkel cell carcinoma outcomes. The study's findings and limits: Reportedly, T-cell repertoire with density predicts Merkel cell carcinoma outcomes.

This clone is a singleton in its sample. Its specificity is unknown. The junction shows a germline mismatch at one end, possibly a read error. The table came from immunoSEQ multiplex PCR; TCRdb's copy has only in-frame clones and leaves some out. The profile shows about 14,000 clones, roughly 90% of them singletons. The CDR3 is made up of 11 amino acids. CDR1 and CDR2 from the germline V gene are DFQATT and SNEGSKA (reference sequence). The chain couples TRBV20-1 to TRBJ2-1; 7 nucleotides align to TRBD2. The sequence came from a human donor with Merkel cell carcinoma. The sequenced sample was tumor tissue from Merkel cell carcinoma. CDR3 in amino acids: CSAGERGEQFF. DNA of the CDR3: TGCAGTGCTGGAGAGCGGGGCGAGCAGTTCTTC.